Reported below is one T cell receptor (beta chain). This specimen comes from a study of early T cells in non-severe SARS-CoV-2 infection. Each single cDNA molecule received a unique molecular identifier. TCRdb redid the calling of the 5' RACE reads with MiXCR, one entry per CDR3 protein. The sample yields under 35,000 distinct CDR3 sequences, less than 7% seen once. Germline CDR1 SNHLY, CDR2 FYNNEI. Trimming pared 11 bases from V and 4 bases from J, leaving 23 bases between. The CDR3 consists of 15 residues. The V and J genes are TRBV2 and TRBJ2-5; D tentatively fits TRBD1 or TRBD2 (5 bases each). The clonotype comes from an adult who was a healthcare worker with PCR-confirmed SARS-CoV-2 infection or an uninfected control (not recorded which). The specimen sequenced was whole blood. CDR3 in amino acids: CAGKRGPSTGETQYF. CDR3 nucleotides: TGTGCCGGAAAGAGGGGTCCGAGTACAGGAGAGACCCAGTACTTC.